This T cell receptor (beta chain) comes out of a study of breast tumors, draining lymph nodes, adjacent tissues. Per germline, CDR1 MRHNA and CDR2 SNTAGT. With V trimmed by 5 bases and J by 5 bases, 7 bases remained unmatched. The CDR3 is 14 residues long. General study results and limits: Tumor TCR diversity was below lymph nodes but above nontumor tissue. Findings are consistent with lymph node origin and intratumoral expansion of most tumor T cells.

Axillary draining lymph nodes of breast cancer patients supplied the node samples. TCRdb itself ran the multiplex PCR reads through MiXCR, one entry per CDR3 protein. The sample lists tens of thousands of distinct CDR3 sequences; around 28% were seen once. To note about this clonotype: Its target is unknown. Being one base from a much bigger clone, this may be a read error.

The sequence was collected from a female donor with breast cancer. Some clones in this sample may be carry-over from other donors' samples. The rearrangement joins TRBV6-4 to TRBJ2-3; 7 bases are a match to TRBD1. Material: axillary lymph node tissue. The CDR3 here is CASSQDRAGDTQYF. Written as DNA, the CDR3 is TGTGCCAGCAGTCAAGACAGGGCTGGAGATACGCAGTATTTT.